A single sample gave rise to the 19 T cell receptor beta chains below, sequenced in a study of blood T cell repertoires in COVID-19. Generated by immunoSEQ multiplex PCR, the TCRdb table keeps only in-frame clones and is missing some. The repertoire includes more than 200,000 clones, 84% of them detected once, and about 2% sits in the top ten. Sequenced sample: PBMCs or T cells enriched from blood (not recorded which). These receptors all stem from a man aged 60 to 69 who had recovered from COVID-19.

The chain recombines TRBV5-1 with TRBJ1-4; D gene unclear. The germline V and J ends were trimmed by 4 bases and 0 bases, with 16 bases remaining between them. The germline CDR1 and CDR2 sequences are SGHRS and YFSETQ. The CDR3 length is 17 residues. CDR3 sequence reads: CASSPGPGEATNEKLFF. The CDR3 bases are TGCGCCAGCAGCCCTGGACCCGGGGAGGCAACTAATGAAAAACTGTTTTTT. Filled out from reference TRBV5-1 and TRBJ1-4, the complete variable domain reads KAGVTQTPRYLIKTRGQQVTLSCSPISGHRSVSWYQQTPGQGLQFLFEYFSETQRNKGNFPGRFSGRQFSNSRSEMNVSTLELGDSALYLCASSPGPGEATNEKLFFGSGTQLSVL.

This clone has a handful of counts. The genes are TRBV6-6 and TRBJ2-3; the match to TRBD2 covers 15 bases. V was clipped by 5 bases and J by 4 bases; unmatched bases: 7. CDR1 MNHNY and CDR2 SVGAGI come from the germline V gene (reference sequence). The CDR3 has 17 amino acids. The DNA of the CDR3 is TGTGCCAGCAGTCTTGGACTAGCGGGGGGGTTATCAGATACGCAGTATTTT. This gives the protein CASSLGLAGGLSDTQYF.

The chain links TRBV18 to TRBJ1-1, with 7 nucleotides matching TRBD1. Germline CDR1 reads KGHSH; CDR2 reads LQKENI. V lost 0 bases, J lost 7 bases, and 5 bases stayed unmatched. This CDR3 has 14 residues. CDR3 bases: TGTGCCAGCTCACCACCGACAGGGATGATTGAAGCTTTCTTT. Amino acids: CASSPPTGMIEAFF.

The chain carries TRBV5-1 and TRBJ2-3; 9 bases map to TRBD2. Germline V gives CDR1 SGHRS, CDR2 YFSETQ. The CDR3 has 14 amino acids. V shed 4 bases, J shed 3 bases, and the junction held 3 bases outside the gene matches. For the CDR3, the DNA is TGCGCCAGCAGCGCGGGGGGGCCTACAGATACGCAGTATTTT. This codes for CASSAGGPTDTQYF. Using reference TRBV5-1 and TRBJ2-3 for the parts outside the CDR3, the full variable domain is KAGVTQTPRYLIKTRGQQVTLSCSPISGHRSVSWYQQTPGQGLQFLFEYFSETQRNKGNFPGRFSGRQFSNSRSEMNVSTLELGDSALYLCASSAGGPTDTQYFGPGTRLTVL.

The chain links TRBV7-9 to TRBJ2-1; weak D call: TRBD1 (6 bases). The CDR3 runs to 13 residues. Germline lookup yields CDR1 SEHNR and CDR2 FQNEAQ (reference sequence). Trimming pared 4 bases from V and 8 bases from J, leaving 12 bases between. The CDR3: CASSSHRADEQFF. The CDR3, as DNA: TGTGCCAGCAGCTCCCACAGGGCTGATGAGCAGTTCTTC. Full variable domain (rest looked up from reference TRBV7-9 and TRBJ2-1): DTGVSQNPRHKITKRGQNVTFRCDPISEHNRLYWYRQTLGQGPEFLTYFQNEAQLEKSRLLSDRFSAERPKGSFSTLEIQRTEQGDSAMYLCASSSHRADEQFFGPGTRLTVL.

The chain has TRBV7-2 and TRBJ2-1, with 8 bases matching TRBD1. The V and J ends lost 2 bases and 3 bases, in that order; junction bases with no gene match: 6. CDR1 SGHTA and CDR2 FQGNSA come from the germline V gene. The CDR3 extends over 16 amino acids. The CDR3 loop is CASSLSSGQGYNEQFF. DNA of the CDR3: TGTGCCAGCAGCTTAAGTTCCGGACAGGGCTACAATGAGCAGTTCTTC.

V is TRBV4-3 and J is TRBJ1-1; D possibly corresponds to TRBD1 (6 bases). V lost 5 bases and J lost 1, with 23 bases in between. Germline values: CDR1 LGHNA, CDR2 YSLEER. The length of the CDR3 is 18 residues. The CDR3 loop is CASSYSAVAGAGNTEAFF. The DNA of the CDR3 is TGCGCCAGCAGCTACAGCGCGGTAGCGGGGGCGGGGAACACTGAAGCTTTCTTT.

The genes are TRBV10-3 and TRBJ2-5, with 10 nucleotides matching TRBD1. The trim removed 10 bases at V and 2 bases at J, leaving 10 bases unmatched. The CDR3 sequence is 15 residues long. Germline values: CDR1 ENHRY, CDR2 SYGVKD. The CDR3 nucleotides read TGTGCCACCTCCCTGGACAGGGGGTTTCAAGAGACCCAGTACTTC. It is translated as CATSLDRGFQETQYF.

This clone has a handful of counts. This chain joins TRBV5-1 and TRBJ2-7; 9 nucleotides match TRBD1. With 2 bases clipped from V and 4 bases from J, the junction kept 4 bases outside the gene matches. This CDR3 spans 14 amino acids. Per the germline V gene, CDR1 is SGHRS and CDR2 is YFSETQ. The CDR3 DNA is TGCGCCAGCAGCTTACCCGGGACAGGGTACGAGCAGTACTTC. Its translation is CASSLPGTGYEQYF.

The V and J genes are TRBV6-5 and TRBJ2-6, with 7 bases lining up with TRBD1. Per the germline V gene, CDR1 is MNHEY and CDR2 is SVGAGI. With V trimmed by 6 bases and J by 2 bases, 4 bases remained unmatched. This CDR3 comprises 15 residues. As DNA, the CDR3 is TGTGCCAGCAGCCACGACAGGGCTGGGGCCAACGTCCTGACTTTC. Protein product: CASSHDRAGANVLTF.

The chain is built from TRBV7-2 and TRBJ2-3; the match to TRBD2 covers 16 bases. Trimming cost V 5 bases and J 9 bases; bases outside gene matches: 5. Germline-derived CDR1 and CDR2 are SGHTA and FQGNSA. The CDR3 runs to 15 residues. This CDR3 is CASSEGLAGGSTQYF. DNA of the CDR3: TGTGCCAGCAGCGAGGGACTAGCGGGGGGGTCCACGCAGTATTTT. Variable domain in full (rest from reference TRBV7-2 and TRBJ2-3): GAGVSQSPSNKVTEKGKDVELRCDPISGHTALYWYRQSLGQGLEFLIYFQGNSAPDKSGLPSDRFSAERTGGSVSTLTIQRTQQEDSAVYLCASSEGLAGGSTQYFGPGTRLTVL.

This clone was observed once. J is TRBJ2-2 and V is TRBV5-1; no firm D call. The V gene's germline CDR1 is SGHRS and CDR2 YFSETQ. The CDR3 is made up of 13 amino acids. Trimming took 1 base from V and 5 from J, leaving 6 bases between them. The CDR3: CASSLSVTGELFF. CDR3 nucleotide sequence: TGCGCCAGCAGCTTGTCGGTGACCGGGGAGCTGTTTTTT.

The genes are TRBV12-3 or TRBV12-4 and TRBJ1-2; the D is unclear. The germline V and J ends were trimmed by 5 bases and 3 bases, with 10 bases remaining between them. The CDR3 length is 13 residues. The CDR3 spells CASSPSRYYGYTF. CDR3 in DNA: TGTGCCAGCAGTCCTAGTAGGTACTATGGCTACACCTTC.

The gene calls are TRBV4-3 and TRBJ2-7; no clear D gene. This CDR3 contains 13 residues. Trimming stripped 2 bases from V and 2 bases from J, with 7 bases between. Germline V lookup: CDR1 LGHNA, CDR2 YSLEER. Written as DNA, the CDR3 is TGCGCCAGCAGCCAATATCGGGCCTACGAGCAGTACTTC. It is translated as CASSQYRAYEQYF.

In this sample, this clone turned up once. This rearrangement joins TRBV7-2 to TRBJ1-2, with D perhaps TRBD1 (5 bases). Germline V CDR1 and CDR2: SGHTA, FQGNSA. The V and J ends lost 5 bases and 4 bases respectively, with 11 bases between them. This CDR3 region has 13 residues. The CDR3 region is CASSLQGLYGYTF. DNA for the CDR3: TGTGCCAGCAGCCTCCAGGGACTCTATGGCTACACCTTC.

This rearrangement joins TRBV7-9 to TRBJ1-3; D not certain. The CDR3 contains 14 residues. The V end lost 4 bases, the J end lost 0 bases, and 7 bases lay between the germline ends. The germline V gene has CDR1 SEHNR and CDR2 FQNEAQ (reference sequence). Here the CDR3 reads CASSSADSGNTIYF. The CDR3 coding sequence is TGTGCCAGCAGCTCGGCGGACTCTGGAAACACCATATATTTT.

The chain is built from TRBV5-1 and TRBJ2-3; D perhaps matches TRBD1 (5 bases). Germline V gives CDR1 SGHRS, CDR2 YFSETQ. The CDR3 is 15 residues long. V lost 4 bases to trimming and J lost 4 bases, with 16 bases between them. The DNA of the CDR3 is TGCGCCAGCAGCCAAGGGGCTTTCACTGCAGATACGCAGTATTTT. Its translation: CASSQGAFTADTQYF.

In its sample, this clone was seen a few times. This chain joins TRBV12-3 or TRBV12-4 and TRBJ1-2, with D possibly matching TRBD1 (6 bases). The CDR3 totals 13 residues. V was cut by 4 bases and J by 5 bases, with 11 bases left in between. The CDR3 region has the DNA TGTGCCAGCAGTTCCCGGACAGTATATGGCTACACCTTC. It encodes CASSSRTVYGYTF.

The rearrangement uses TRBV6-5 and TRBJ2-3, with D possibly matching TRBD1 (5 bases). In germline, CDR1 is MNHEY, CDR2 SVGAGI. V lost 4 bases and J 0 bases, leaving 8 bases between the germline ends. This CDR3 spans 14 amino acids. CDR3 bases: TGTGCCAGCAGTTCAGGGCAGAGCACAGATACGCAGTATTTT. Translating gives CASSSGQSTDTQYF.